The T cell receptor beta chain described here comes from a study of cytomegalovirus exposure and HLA in healthy donors. Study as a whole: The same platform used for the approximately 670 first-cohort repertoires was also used for the 90 to 150 validation repertoires, as a later analysis reported.

Germline-derived CDR1 and CDR2 are MDHEN and SYDVKM. V shed 8 bases and J shed 7 bases, with 23 bases lying between them. This CDR3 has 15 residues. The assay was immunoSEQ multiplex PCR, and TCRdb's table has in-frame clones only and misses some. Of about 130,000 clones in the sample, around 89% were seen once. Material: PBMCs. This receptor was identified in a woman aged 30 to 39 in good health and CMV-seropositive. This chain joins TRBV28 and TRBJ2-5; the D gene is possibly TRBD1 (5 bases). CDR3 sequence: CASGATGRGRVTQYF. The DNA for the CDR3 is TGTGCCAGCGGGGCAACTGGAAGAGGCCGGGTGACCCAGTACTTC.